The text below deals with one T cell receptor (beta chain). Methods used by the authors: For nucleated cells, counts were estimated from reference gene primer amplification. The data were produced by immunoSEQ multiplex PCR, yet TCRdb's version contains in-frame clones alone and is incomplete. That table supplies the V and J calls and clone size; D and trimming were determined from the DNA. The sample consists of approximately 45,000 clones, more than 75% of them appearing once. This entry comes from a study of blood T cell repertoires in COVID-19. Study-wide background: Both acute and convalescent COVID-19 samples were obtained from the United States, Italy and Spain. In each case, the material was cDNA or gDNA derived from T cells, B-cell-depleted T cells, or PBMCs.

Seattle patient enrollment occurred during active infection, with longitudinal follow-up thereafter. Sequenced input: peripheral blood. The TCR comes from a woman older than 75 with COVID-19, enrolled during active disease.

The CDR3 DNA reads as TGTGCCAGTAGTATATTAGCGGGGGGGGAGACCCAGTACTTC. Protein: CASSILAGGETQYF. The J gene is TRBJ2-5, the V gene TRBV19; 11 bases are shared with TRBD2. This CDR3 spans 14 amino acids. Per the germline V gene, CDR1 is LNHDA and CDR2 is SQIVND (reference sequence). V was pared by 2 bases and J by 5 bases, with 1 base of the junction left unmatched.